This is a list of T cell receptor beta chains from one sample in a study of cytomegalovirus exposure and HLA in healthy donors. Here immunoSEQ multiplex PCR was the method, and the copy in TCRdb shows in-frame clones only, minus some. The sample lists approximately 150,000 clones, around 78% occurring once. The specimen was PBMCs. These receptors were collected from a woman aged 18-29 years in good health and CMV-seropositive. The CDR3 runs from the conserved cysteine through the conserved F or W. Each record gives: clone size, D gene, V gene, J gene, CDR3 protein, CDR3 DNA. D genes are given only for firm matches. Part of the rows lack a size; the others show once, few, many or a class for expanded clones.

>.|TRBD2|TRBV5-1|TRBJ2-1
CASSLGAGGSYNEQFF
TGCGCCAGCAGCTTGGGGGCGGGGGGCTCCTACAATGAGCAGTTCTTC
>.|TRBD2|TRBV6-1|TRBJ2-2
CASSEVPPGGGVLGELFF
TGTGCCAGCAGTGAGGTCCCTCCTGGGGGGGGAGTTCTTGGGGAGCTGTTTTTT
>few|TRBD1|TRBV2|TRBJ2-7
CASSGGTGPAGEQYF
TGTGCCAGCAGTGGGGGGACAGGGCCTGCGGGGGAGCAGTACTTC
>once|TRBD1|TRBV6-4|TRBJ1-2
CASSVTGDYGYTF
TGTGCCAGCAGTGTGACAGGGGACTATGGCTACACCTTC
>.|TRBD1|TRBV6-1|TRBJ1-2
CASLLTGGPSYGYTF
TGTGCCAGCCTATTGACAGGGGGCCCCAGCTATGGCTACACCTTC
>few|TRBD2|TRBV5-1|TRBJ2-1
CASSLERTSGYYNEQFF
TGCGCCAGCAGCTTGGAGAGGACTAGCGGGTACTACAATGAGCAGTTCTTC
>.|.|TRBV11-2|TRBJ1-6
CASSGAGGAYNSPLHF
TGTGCCAGCAGCGGAGCGGGGGGCGCCTATAATTCACCCCTCCACTTT
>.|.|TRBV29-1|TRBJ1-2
CSVDLMADNYGYTF
TGCAGCGTTGACCTGATGGCGGATAACTATGGCTACACCTTC
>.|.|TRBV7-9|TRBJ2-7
CASSRGRDEQYF
TGTGCCAGCAGCCGCGGGCGGGACGAGCAGTACTTC
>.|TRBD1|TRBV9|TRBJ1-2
CASSTGQGYGYTF
TGTGCCAGCAGCACCGGACAGGGCTATGGCTACACCTTC
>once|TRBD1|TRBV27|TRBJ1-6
CASSSTGVSSPLHF
TGTGCCAGCAGTTCGACAGGGGTGAGTTCACCCCTCCACTTT
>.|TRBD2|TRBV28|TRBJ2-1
CASSFPRGAYNEQFF
TGTGCCAGCAGTTTCCCCCGGGGGGCCTACAATGAGCAGTTCTTC
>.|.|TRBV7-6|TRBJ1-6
CASSLKENSPLHF
TGTGCCAGCAGCTTAAAGGAGAATTCACCCCTCCACTTT
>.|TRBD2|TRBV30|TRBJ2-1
CAWSQGLADYNEQFF
TGTGCCTGGAGTCAAGGACTAGCGGATTACAATGAGCAGTTCTTC
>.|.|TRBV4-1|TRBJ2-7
CASSQANIVGQFTYEQYF
TGCGCCAGCAGCCAAGCTAACATAGTAGGACAGTTCACCTACGAGCAGTACTTC
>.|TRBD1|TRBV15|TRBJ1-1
CATSSGLDRDTEAFF
TGTGCCACCAGCAGTGGTTTGGACAGGGACACTGAAGCTTTCTTT
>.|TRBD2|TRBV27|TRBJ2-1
CASREREAGGGDPSYNEQFF
TGTGCCAGCAGGGAAAGGGAAGCGGGGGGGGGCGATCCGTCCTACAATGAGCAGTTCTTC
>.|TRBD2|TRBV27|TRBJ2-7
CASSRGLAGYEQYF
TGTGCCAGCAGTCGCGGACTAGCGGGATACGAGCAGTACTTC
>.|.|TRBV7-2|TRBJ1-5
CASNQTGGGDQPQHF
TGTGCCAGCAACCAGACAGGAGGGGGGGATCAGCCCCAGCATTTT
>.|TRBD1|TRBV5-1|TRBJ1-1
CASSLGTGGSTEAFF
TGCGCCAGCAGCTTGGGAACAGGGGGGAGCACTGAAGCTTTCTTT
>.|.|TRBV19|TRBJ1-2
CASSISGLSHYGYTF
TGTGCCAGTAGTATTTCGGGGTTATCTCACTATGGCTACACCTTC
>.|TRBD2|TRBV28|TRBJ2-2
CASSLTSATNTGELFF
TGTGCCAGCAGTTTGACTAGCGCGACGAACACCGGGGAGCTGTTTTTT
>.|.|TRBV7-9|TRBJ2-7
CASSALLDGVYEQYF
TGTGCCAGCAGCGCCCTCCTCGACGGAGTCTACGAGCAGTACTTC
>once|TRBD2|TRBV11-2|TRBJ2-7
CASSSTGTSRFGQYF
TGTGCCAGCAGCTCGACCGGGACTAGCCGGTTCGGGCAGTACTTC
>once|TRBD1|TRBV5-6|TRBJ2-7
CASSETGINVYEQYF
TGTGCCAGCAGCGAGACAGGGATTAACGTCTACGAGCAGTACTTC
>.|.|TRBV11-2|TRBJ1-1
CASSFLGIRTQNTEAFF
TGTGCCAGCAGCTTCCTAGGTATCAGGACACAGAACACTGAAGCTTTCTTT
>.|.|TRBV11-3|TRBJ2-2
CASSLFGPQGTGELFF
TGTGCCAGCAGCTTATTCGGGCCACAGGGAACCGGGGAGCTGTTTTTT
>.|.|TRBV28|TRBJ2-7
CASSYGGREQYF
TGTGCCAGCAGTTACGGGGGACGGGAGCAGTACTTC
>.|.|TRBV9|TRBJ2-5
CASSVDSGQETQYF
TGTGCCAGCAGCGTTGATTCAGGTCAAGAGACCCAGTACTTC
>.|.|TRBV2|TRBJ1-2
CASSPRDRTNYGYTF
TGTGCCAGCAGTCCACGTGACAGGACGAACTATGGCTACACCTTC
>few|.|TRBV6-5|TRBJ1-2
CASSSEPHYGYTF
TGTGCCAGCAGTTCCGAGCCCCACTATGGCTACACCTTC
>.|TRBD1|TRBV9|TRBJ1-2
CASSVGGQGIYGYTF
TGTGCCAGCAGCGTAGGCGGACAGGGGATCTATGGCTACACCTTC
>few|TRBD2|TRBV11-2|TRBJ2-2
CASRRLAENTGELFF
TGTGCCAGCAGGCGACTAGCGGAGAACACCGGGGAGCTGTTTTTT
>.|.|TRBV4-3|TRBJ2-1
CASSQAPGSRPYNEQFF
TGCGCCAGCAGCCAAGCGCCCGGGAGCCGACCTTACAATGAGCAGTTCTTC
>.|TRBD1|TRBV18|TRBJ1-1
CASLVDRANTEAFF
TGTGCCAGCTTGGTGGACAGGGCAAACACTGAAGCTTTCTTT
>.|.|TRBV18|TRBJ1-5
CASTQGRGNQPQHF
TGTGCCAGCACCCAAGGACGGGGAAATCAGCCCCAGCATTTT
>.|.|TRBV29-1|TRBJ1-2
CSAGDRSNYGYTF
TGCAGCGCCGGCGACAGGAGTAACTATGGCTACACCTTC
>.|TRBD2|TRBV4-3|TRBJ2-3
CASSQGGLGITDTQYF
TGCGCCAGCAGCCAAGGAGGACTAGGTATCACAGATACGCAGTATTTT
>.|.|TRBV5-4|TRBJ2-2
CASSKSGNTGELFF
TGTGCCAGCAGCAAAAGCGGGAACACCGGGGAGCTGTTTTTT
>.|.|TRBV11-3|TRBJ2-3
CASSLVLGGTDTQYF
TGTGCCAGCAGCTTAGTTCTCGGGGGCACAGATACGCAGTATTTT
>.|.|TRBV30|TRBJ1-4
CVGLTTNEKLFF
TGTGTGGGACTCACAACTAATGAAAAACTGTTTTTT
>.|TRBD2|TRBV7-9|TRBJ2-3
CASSLGGQRGEKADTQYF
TGTGCCAGCAGCTTAGGTGGGCAGCGGGGGGAGAAGGCAGATACGCAGTATTTT
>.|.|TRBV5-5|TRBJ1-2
CASSLEGSGYGYTF
TGTGCCAGCAGCCTAGAGGGATCGGGCTATGGCTACACCTTC
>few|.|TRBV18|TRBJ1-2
CASSPRADPNYGYTF
TGTGCCAGCTCACCACGGGCAGATCCTAACTATGGCTACACCTTC
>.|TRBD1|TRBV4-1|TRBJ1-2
CASTYGTGANYGYTF
TGCGCCAGCACCTACGGGACAGGGGCTAACTATGGCTACACCTTC
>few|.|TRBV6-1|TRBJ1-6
CASSGAPGNSPLHF
TGTGCCAGCAGTGGAGCCCCGGGGAATTCACCCCTCCACTTT
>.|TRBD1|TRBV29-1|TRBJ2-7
CSARTGSDEQYF
TGCAGCGCTCGGACAGGGAGCGACGAGCAGTACTTC
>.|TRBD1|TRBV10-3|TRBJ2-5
CAISEAGQAATQYF
TGTGCCATCAGCGAGGCCGGACAGGCGGCCACCCAGTACTTC